The present T cell receptor (beta chain) was sequenced within a study of blood T cell repertoires in COVID-19. How the authors handled the data: Reference gene primer amplification gave nucleated cell count estimates. Only in-frame clones appear in the TCRdb table, and some are missing; sequencing was by immunoSEQ multiplex PCR. V and J calls and clone size follow that table, whereas D and trimming were derived from the DNA. In the table there are under 200,000 clones, around 84% of which are singletons. Germline CDR1 MNHEY, CDR2 SMNVEV (reference sequence). The CDR3 totals 15 residues. V was clipped by 4 bases and J by 5 bases; unmatched bases: 7.

The specimen sequenced was peripheral blood. The sequence came from a woman aged 55 to 70 with COVID-19, enrolled during active disease. The V gene is TRBV27, the J gene TRBJ1-2; 10 nucleotides match TRBD1. CDR3 protein: CASSSGTGVIYGYTF. CDR3 bases: TGTGCCAGCAGTTCCGGGACAGGGGTTATATATGGCTACACCTTC.